Each of the 3 T cell receptor beta chains below was sequenced from the same sample in a study of blood T cell repertoires in COVID-19. Repertoires were generated with immunoSEQ multiplex PCR, while TCRdb's copy carries only in-frame clones and drops some. This table holds some 190,000 clones, approximately 85% found once. The sequenced sample consisted of peripheral blood. The receptors were gathered from a man aged 80 or over with COVID-19, enrolled during active disease.

J is TRBJ1-3 and V is TRBV4-2; D is undetermined. V lost 0 bases, J lost 2 bases, and 5 bases lay in between. CDR3 length: 14 residues. Germline-derived CDR1 and CDR2 are LGHNA and YNFKEQ. CDR3 amino acids: CASSQDAPGNTIYF. The CDR3 nucleotides are TGTGCCAGCAGCCAAGATGCGCCTGGAAACACCATATATTTT.

The rearrangement joins TRBV19 to TRBJ1-5; D gene ambiguous. Trimming removed 3 bases at V and 2 bases at J, with 5 bases between. This CDR3 region has 13 residues. Germline V gives CDR1 LNHDA, CDR2 SQIVND (reference sequence). CDR3 sequence: CASSIEGNQPQHF. For the CDR3, the DNA is TGTGCCAGTAGTATTGAGGGCAATCAGCCCCAGCATTTT.

The genes are TRBV7-2 and TRBJ1-3; perhaps TRBD1 as D (6 bases). V was cut by 5 bases and J by 4 bases, with 18 bases left in between. This CDR3 spans 16 amino acids. CDR1 SGHTA and CDR2 FQGNSA come from the germline V gene. CDR3 loop: CASSIMRTVLGNTIYF. The CDR3 DNA reads TGTGCCAGCAGCATCATGCGGACAGTCCTGGGAAACACCATATATTTT.